Following are 30 T cell receptor beta chains from one sample sequenced in a study of OX40 agonist ivuxolimab in advanced cancers. Only in-frame clones appear in the TCRdb table, and some are missing; sequencing was by immunoSEQ multiplex PCR. The data contain some 31,000 clones, around 87% of them seen just once; the ten biggest clones take up 25%. Here the sequenced sample was CD4+ or CD8+ T cells sorted from blood, taken in a trial of the OX40 agonist ivuxolimab. The receptors stem from an adult with an advanced solid tumor such as melanoma, head and neck, liver or kidney cancer.

This clone appeared a few times. V gene TRBV11-2 combines with J gene TRBJ2-7; possibly TRBD1 or TRBD2 for D (5 bases each). Trimming took 5 bases from V and 3 from J, leaving 17 bases between them. The length of the CDR3 is 15 residues. The germline V gene has CDR1 SGHAT and CDR2 FQNNGV. CDR3 loop: CASSPGITGLYEQYF. The CDR3 bases are TGTGCCAGCAGCCCCGGTATTACGGGGCTCTACGAGCAGTACTTC.

V gene TRBV19 combines with J gene TRBJ2-3; TRBD2 matches 9 bases. CDR1 is LNHDA, CDR2 SQIVND, per germline (reference sequence). The V segment lost 5 bases and the J segment 7 bases; nucleotides outside the gene matches: 4. The CDR3 covers 13 residues. The CDR3 here is CASSYLAGYTQYF. The CDR3 DNA is TGTGCCAGTAGTTATCTAGCGGGGTATACGCAGTATTTT.

The chain uses TRBV9 and TRBJ1-2; no clear D gene. Deletions cut 1 base from V and 8 bases from J, with 12 bases between. The CDR3 sequence is 13 residues long. Germline CDR1 is SGDLS and CDR2 is YYNGEE. CDR3 coding DNA: TGTGCCAGCAGCGTACCTGAGGGCTCGGGCTACACCTTC. This gives the protein CASSVPEGSGYTF.

This clone was picked up one time. The chain employs TRBV7-9 and TRBJ2-3; TRBD2 might be the D (6 bases). The germline V gene has CDR1 SEHNR and CDR2 FQNEAQ (reference sequence). The CDR3 is made up of 15 amino acids. V lost 2 bases to trimming and J lost 2 bases, with 11 bases between them. CDR3 sequence (DNA): TGTGCCAGCAGCTTATGGCGGGAAGACACAGATACGCAGTATTTT. Encoded protein: CASSLWREDTDTQYF. Full variable domain (outside the CDR3, taken from reference TRBV7-9 and TRBJ2-3): DTGVSQNPRHKITKRGQNVTFRCDPISEHNRLYWYRQTLGQGPEFLTYFQNEAQLEKSRLLSDRFSAERPKGSFSTLEIQRTEQGDSAMYLCASSLWREDTDTQYFGPGTRLTVL.

This clone was recorded once. CDR3 sequence reads: CASATSGSSYNEQFF. CDR3 DNA: TGTGCCAGCGCGACTAGCGGTAGCTCCTACAATGAGCAGTTCTTC. The chain uses TRBV2 and TRBJ2-1, with 9 bases fitting TRBD2. The ends lost 8 bases at V and 0 bases at J; junction bases unmatched: 5. The germline V gene has CDR1 SNHLY and CDR2 FYNNEI. This CDR3 is built from 15 residues.

The chain uses TRBV28 and TRBJ2-2; D may be TRBD1 (5 bases). The CDR3 contains 15 residues. The V gene lost 5 bases and the J gene lost 3 bases, with 13 bases spanning the gap. CDR1 is MDHEN, CDR2 SYDVKM, per germline. This CDR3 reads CASSPRTPYTGELFF. Here the CDR3 DNA reads TGTGCCAGCAGTCCCCGGACACCCTACACCGGGGAGCTGTTTTTT.

The chain uses TRBV18 and TRBJ2-6; no reliable D call. This CDR3 has 15 amino acids. CDR1 is KGHSH and CDR2 is LQKENI in the germline V gene. With 6 bases removed from V and 3 bases from J, the gap between germline ends came to 12 bases. The CDR3 spells CASSRSEGGANVLTF. The CDR3 bases are TGTGCCAGCTCGAGGTCGGAAGGTGGGGCCAACGTCCTGACTTTC.

The chain recombines TRBV13 with TRBJ2-5; 11 bases agree with TRBD2. CDR1 is PRHDT, CDR2 FYEKMQ, per germline (reference sequence). The V and J ends lost 2 bases and 4 bases, in that order; junction bases with no gene match: 3. The CDR3 covers 15 residues. CDR3 DNA sequence: TGTGCCAGCAGCTTACTAGCGGGAGGTGGAGAGACCCAGTACTTC. Its translation is CASSLLAGGGETQYF.

The chain combines TRBV11-2 with TRBJ1-6; weak D call: TRBD1 (5 bases). The CDR3 spans 16 residues. V lost 1 base to trimming and J lost 5 bases, with 12 bases between them. Germline values: CDR1 SGHAT, CDR2 FQNNGV. CDR3 amino acids: CASSLAGRVNNSPLHF. Written as DNA, the CDR3 is TGTGCCAGCAGCTTAGCAGGGAGGGTTAATAATTCACCCCTCCACTTT.

This clone occurred a few times. The V gene is TRBV4-2, the J gene TRBJ1-5; TRBD1 aligns across 7 bases. CDR3 size: 14 residues. Trimming took 4 bases from V and 4 from J; bases not matched to a gene: 4. Germline V lookup: CDR1 LGHNA, CDR2 YNFKEQ. This CDR3 reads CASSPGQKNQPQHF. The CDR3 DNA sequence: TGTGCCAGCAGCCCGGGACAGAAGAATCAGCCCCAGCATTTT.

The chain recombines TRBV5-1 with TRBJ1-2; D is possibly TRBD1 (6 bases). The CDR3 is made up of 13 amino acids. Between the trimmed V and J ends, which lost 1 base and 7 bases, there was a span of 11 bases. Per germline, CDR1 SGHRS and CDR2 YFSETQ. For the CDR3, the DNA is TGCGCCAGCAGCTTGCAGGACAGCTCTGGCTACACCTTC. Protein: CASSLQDSSGYTF.

The chain carries TRBV29-1 and TRBJ1-1; the match to TRBD1 covers 7 bases. CDR1 and CDR2 from the germline V gene are SQVTM and ANQGSEA. This CDR3 is built from 12 residues. V trimming: 4 bases; J trimming: 5 bases; junction bases outside the gene matches: 4. CDR3 in DNA: TGCAGCGTTGGGCCAGGGGGGACTGAAGCTTTCTTT. Its translation is CSVGPGGTEAFF.

The rearrangement uses TRBV19 and TRBJ1-4, with D uncertain. Per germline, CDR1 LNHDA and CDR2 SQIVND (reference sequence). Deletions cut 6 bases from V and 4 bases from J, with 12 bases between. This CDR3 has 14 residues. CDR3 sequence reads: CASSFQFSNEKLFF. As DNA, the CDR3 is TGTGCCAGTAGCTTCCAGTTTAGTAATGAAAAACTGTTTTTT.

The chain carries TRBV13 and TRBJ2-3; no clear D. V was pared by 0 bases and J by 4 bases, with 8 bases between. Germline V gene lookup returns CDR1 PRHDT and CDR2 FYEKMQ (reference sequence). This CDR3 has 14 amino acids. The chain's CDR3 is CASSLGLGADTQYF. The DNA for the CDR3 is TGTGCCAGCAGCTTAGGGCTAGGTGCAGATACGCAGTATTTT.

This chain links TRBV4-1 with TRBJ1-1; TRBD1 aligns across 7 bases. V lost 3 bases and J lost 0; bases outside the gene matches: 4. CDR1 and CDR2 from the germline V gene are MGHRA and YSYEKL. This CDR3 has 15 amino acids. The CDR3 DNA reads as TGCGCCAGCAGCCAGGGACAGTACATGAACACTGAAGCTTTCTTT. Its translation: CASSQGQYMNTEAFF.

The chain links TRBV29-1 to TRBJ1-1; D possibly corresponds to TRBD1 (5 bases). The CDR3 runs to 13 residues. V was clipped by 0 bases and J by 0 bases, with 5 bases between them. The germline CDR1 and CDR2 sequences are SQVTM and ANQGSEA. The CDR3 reads CSVEEGVNTEAFF. For the CDR3, the DNA is TGCAGCGTTGAAGAAGGGGTGAACACTGAAGCTTTCTTT.

V is TRBV28 and J is TRBJ2-5; 9 bases match TRBD2. The germline gives CDR1 MDHEN, CDR2 SYDVKM. The trim removed 7 bases at V and 3 bases at J, leaving 3 bases unmatched. This CDR3 spans 13 amino acids. The CDR3 DNA is TGTGCCAGCAAAATAGCGGGAGAAGAGACCCAGTACTTC. Its protein is CASKIAGEETQYF.

This clone was seen just once. V and J are TRBV10-2 and TRBJ1-1; the D is unclear. The CDR3 contains 14 residues. V was trimmed by 6 bases and J by 2 bases, leaving 13 bases between them. Germline V lookup: CDR1 WSHSY, CDR2 SAAADI. Here the CDR3 DNA reads TGCGCCAGCAGGGAGACGCTTTTCAACACTGAAGCTTTCTTT. This translates into CASRETLFNTEAFF.

This chain uses TRBV5-1 with TRBJ2-5; 11 bases match TRBD2. V gave up 0 bases and J gave up 5 bases; unmatched junction bases: 9. There are 17 residues in the CDR3. Germline V gene lookup returns CDR1 SGHRS and CDR2 YFSETQ. This CDR3 is CASSLGIAGGPGETQYF. In nucleotides, the CDR3 is TGCGCCAGCAGCTTGGGCATAGCGGGAGGGCCCGGGGAGACCCAGTACTTC.

This clone has a single count. The V gene is TRBV5-1, the J gene TRBJ2-1; 13 bases fit TRBD2. With V trimmed by 3 bases and J by 7 bases, 4 bases remained unmatched. This CDR3 is built from 15 residues. The germline gives CDR1 SGHRS, CDR2 YFSETQ. The CDR3 nucleotides are TGCGCCAGCAGCTCAAGACTAGCGGGGGGAAATGAGCAGTTCTTC. Translation: CASSSRLAGGNEQFF.

This clone has just one count. CDR3 sequence reads: CASSLEYEQYF. CDR3 bases: TGCGCCAGCAGCTTGGAGTACGAGCAGTACTTC. V gene TRBV5-1 combines with J gene TRBJ2-7; the D is unclear. CDR3 length equals 11 residues. V was trimmed by 0 bases and J by 4 bases, leaving 2 bases between them. Per the germline V gene, CDR1 is SGHRS and CDR2 is YFSETQ.

This clone was recorded once. The V gene is TRBV12-5, the J gene TRBJ2-1; 7 bases map to TRBD2. The germline gives CDR1 LGHNT, CDR2 FRNRAP. CDR3 length: 17 residues. The J segment lost 0 bases and the V segment lost 4 bases, leaving 9 bases of the junction unmatched. CDR3 amino acids: CASGYSPAGVSYNEQFF. The CDR3 DNA follows: TGTGCTAGTGGTTACTCCCCTGCGGGAGTCTCCTACAATGAGCAGTTCTTC.

This clone was observed a few times. The chain carries TRBV11-2 and TRBJ2-5; 7 bases line up with TRBD2. The ends lost 5 bases at V and 1 base at J; junction bases unmatched: 7. Germline V gene sequence: CDR1 SGHAT, CDR2 FQNNGV. The CDR3 is made up of 15 amino acids. The CDR3: CASSIRGLLQETQYF. DNA for the CDR3: TGTGCCAGCAGCATAAGGGGACTACTCCAAGAGACCCAGTACTTC. Combining the CDR3 with reference TRBV11-2 and TRBJ2-5 gives the whole variable domain EAGVAQSPRYKIIEKRQSVAFWCNPISGHATLYWYQQILGQGPKLLIQFQNNGVVDDSQLPKDRFSAERLKGVDSTLKIQPAKLEDSAVYLCASSIRGLLQETQYFGPGTRLLVL.

The rearrangement joins TRBV11-3 to TRBJ2-3, with 7 bases fitting TRBD2. Germline CDR1 reads SGHNT; CDR2 reads YENEEA. The CDR3 is 14 residues long. V shed 4 bases and J 4 bases; nucleotides not matched to a gene: 5. CDR3 in amino acids: CASSSRRGADTQYF. Here the CDR3 DNA reads TGTGCCAGCAGCTCTCGTCGGGGGGCAGATACGCAGTATTTT.

The chain combines TRBV5-1 with TRBJ2-5; 10 nucleotides match TRBD2. The CDR3 extends over 13 amino acids. CDR1 SGHRS and CDR2 YFSETQ come from the germline V gene. The ends lost 4 bases at V and 3 bases at J; junction bases unmatched: 0. In nucleotides, the CDR3 is TGCGCCAGCAGCGGACTAGCGGAAGAGACCCAGTACTTC. Encoded protein: CASSGLAEETQYF.

The chain uses TRBV2 and TRBJ1-1, with 8 bases identical to TRBD1. Germline loops: CDR1 SNHLY, CDR2 FYNNEI. V lost 3 bases to trimming and J lost 12 bases; unmatched junction nucleotides: 9. CDR3 size: 13 residues. As DNA, the CDR3 is TGTGCCAGCAGTGAGGGACAGGAGGTAAGGACTTTCTTT. It specifies CASSEGQEVRTFF.

The V gene is TRBV6-5, the J gene TRBJ1-2, with 10 bases matching TRBD1. The J segment lost 4 bases and the V segment lost 4 bases, leaving 6 bases of the junction unmatched. CDR3 size: 15 residues. From germline, CDR1 is MNHEY and CDR2 SVGAGI. CDR3 region: CASSSTGGSAYGYTF. CDR3 in DNA: TGTGCCAGCAGTTCGACAGGGGGCTCTGCCTATGGCTACACCTTC.

The gene calls are TRBV7-2 and TRBJ1-6; 7 bases match TRBD1. CDR1 is SGHTA, CDR2 FQGNSA, per germline. J lost 1 base, V lost 5 bases, and 5 bases had no gene match. The CDR3 extends over 16 amino acids. The CDR3 here is CASSPGGGSYNSPLHF. The CDR3 region has the DNA TGTGCCAGCAGCCCAGGGGGAGGGTCCTATAATTCACCCCTCCACTTT.

The chain has TRBV14 and TRBJ1-2; D is undetermined. This CDR3 is 13 amino acids long. Germline V gene sequence: CDR1 SGHDN, CDR2 FVKESK. V was pared by 6 bases and J by 4 bases, with 12 bases between. CDR3: CASSEQRFYGYTF. CDR3 nucleotides: TGTGCCAGCAGTGAACAGAGGTTCTATGGCTACACCTTC.

This chain uses TRBV16 with TRBJ1-4, with D unresolved. The CDR3 has 14 amino acids. Germline assignment: CDR1 KGHSY and CDR2 FQNENV. Deletions cut 4 bases from V and 5 bases from J, with 11 bases between. CDR3 loop: CASSPQRSNEKLFF. The DNA of the CDR3 is TGTGCCAGCAGCCCCCAGAGGTCAAATGAAAAACTGTTTTTT.